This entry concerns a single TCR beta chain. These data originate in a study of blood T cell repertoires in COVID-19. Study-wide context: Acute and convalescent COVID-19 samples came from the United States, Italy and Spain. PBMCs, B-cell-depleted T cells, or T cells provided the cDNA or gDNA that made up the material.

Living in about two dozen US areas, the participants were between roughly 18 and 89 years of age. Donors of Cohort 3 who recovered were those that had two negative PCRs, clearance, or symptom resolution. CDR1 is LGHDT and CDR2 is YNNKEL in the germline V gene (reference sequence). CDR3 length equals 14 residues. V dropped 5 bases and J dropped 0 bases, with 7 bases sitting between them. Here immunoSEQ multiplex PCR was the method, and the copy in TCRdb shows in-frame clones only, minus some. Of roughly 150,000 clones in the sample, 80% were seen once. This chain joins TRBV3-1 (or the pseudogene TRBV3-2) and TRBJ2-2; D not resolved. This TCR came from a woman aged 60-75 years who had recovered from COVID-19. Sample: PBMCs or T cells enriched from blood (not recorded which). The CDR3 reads CASSYSSNTGELFF. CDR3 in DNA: TGTGCCAGCAGCTACAGTTCGAACACCGGGGAGCTGTTTTTT.